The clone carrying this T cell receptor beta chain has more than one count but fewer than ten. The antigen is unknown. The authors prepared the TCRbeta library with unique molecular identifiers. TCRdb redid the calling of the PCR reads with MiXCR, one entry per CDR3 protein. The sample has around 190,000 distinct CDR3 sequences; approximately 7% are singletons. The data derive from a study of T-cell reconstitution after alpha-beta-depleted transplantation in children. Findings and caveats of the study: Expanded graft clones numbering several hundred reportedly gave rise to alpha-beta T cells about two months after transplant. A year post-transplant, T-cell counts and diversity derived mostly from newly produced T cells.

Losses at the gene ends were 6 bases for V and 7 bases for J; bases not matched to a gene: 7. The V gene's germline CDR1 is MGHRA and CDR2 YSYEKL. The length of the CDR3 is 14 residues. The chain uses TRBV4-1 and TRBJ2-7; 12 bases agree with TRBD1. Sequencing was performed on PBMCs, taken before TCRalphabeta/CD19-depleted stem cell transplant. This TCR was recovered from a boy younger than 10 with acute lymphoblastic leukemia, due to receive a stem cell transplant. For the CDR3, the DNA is TGCGCCAGCAGTCCGGGACAGGGGGCGAGGGAGCAGTACTTC. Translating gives CASSPGQGAREQYF.